Below, one TCR beta chain is given with its context. Its specificity is not known. Method: immunoSEQ multiplex PCR; TCRdb's copy keeps in-frame clones and lacks some. The sample has 250,000 to 300,000 clones, about 90% seen once; the top ten hold about 0.36%. The data originate from a study of cytomegalovirus exposure and HLA in healthy donors. V dropped 4 bases and J dropped 1 base, with 20 bases sitting between them. The CDR3 consists of 18 residues. Germline V gene sequence: CDR1 MDHEN, CDR2 SYDVKM. Findings and limits, study-wide: Most TCR sequences showed up rarely, but some public TCRs showed up in many donors. In the approximately 120 validation repertoires, a later analysis found that first-cohort TCR clusters tended to co-occur.

The V and J genes are TRBV28 and TRBJ1-5; perhaps TRBD1 as D (5 bases). Input material: PBMCs. This TCR came from a woman between 18 and 29 years old in good health and CMV-seronegative. CDR3 residues: CASSSPGRVGVSNQPQHF. CDR3 nucleotides: TGTGCCAGCAGTTCGCCGGGTCGGGTAGGGGTGAGCAATCAGCCCCAGCATTTT.